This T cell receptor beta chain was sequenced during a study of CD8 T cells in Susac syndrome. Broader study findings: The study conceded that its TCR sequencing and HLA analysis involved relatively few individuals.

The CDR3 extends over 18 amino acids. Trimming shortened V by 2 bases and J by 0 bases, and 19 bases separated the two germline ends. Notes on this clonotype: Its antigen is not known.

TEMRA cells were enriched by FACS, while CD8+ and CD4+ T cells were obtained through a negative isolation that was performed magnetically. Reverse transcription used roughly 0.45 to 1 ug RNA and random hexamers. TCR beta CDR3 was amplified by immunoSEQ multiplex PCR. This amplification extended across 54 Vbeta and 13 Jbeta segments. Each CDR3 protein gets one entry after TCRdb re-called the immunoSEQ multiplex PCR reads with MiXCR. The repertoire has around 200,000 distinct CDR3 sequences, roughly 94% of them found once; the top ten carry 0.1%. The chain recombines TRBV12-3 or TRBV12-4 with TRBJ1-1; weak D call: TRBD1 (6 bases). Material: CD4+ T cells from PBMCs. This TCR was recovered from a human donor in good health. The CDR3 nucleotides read TGTGCCAGCAGTTTACTGGGGGGCCCCTCCGCCCTGAACACTGAAGCTTTCTTT. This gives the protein CASSLLGGPSALNTEAFF.